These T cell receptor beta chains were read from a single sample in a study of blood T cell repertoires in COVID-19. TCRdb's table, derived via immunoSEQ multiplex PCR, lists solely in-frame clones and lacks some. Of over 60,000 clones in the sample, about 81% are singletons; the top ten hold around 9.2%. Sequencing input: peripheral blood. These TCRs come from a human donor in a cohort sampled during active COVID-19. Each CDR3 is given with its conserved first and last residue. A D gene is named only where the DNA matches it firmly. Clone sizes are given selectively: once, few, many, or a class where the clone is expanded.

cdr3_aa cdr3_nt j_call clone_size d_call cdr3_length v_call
CASSPRTPGLAGPSSYNEQFF TGTGCTAGCAGTCCACGGACCCCGGGACTAGCGGGCCCCAGCTCCTACAATGAGCAGTTCTTC TRBJ2-1 once TRBD2 21 TRBV7-7
CASSLGRTEQETQYF TGTGCCAGCAGCTTAGGCCGGACAGAACAAGAGACCCAGTACTTC TRBJ2-5 . . 15 TRBV11-3
CASSEDTGKGYEQYF TGTGCCAGCAGTGAAGACACAGGGAAGGGGTACGAGCAGTACTTC TRBJ2-7 . . 15 TRBV6-1
CASSAQGLAYQFF TGTGCCAGCAGCGCCCAAGGACTAGCGTATCAGTTCTTC TRBJ2-1 . TRBD2 13 TRBV5-6
CASSPSWGGVYEQYF TGCGCCAGCAGCCCGTCATGGGGGGGGGTCTACGAGCAGTACTTC TRBJ2-7 . TRBD2 15 TRBV4-3
CASSYGTPRQGGYTF TGTGCCAGCAGTTACGGGACCCCCCGACAGGGAGGCTACACCTTC TRBJ1-2 . TRBD1 15 TRBV6-5
CASSRDRATYEQYF TGTGCCAGCAGCCGGGACAGGGCTACCTACGAGCAGTACTTC TRBJ2-7 . TRBD1 14 TRBV7-2
CASSLGGVGGYTF TGTGCCAGCAGCTTGGGGGGAGTGGGTGGCTACACCTTC TRBJ1-2 . . 13 TRBV5-6
CASSLLLSGQGTYEQYF TGCGCCAGCAGCCTACTTCTTTCGGGACAGGGAACCTACGAGCAGTACTTC TRBJ2-7 . TRBD1 17 TRBV4-1
CASSQQTTNEKLFF TGTGCCAGCAGCCAACAGACAACTAATGAAAAACTGTTTTTT TRBJ1-4 . . 14 TRBV4-2
CASSRTSGSIIGELFF TGTGCCAGCAGTAGGACTAGCGGGAGTATTATCGGGGAGCTGTTTTTT TRBJ2-2 few TRBD2 16 TRBV2
CSVEGDNGYTF TGCAGCGTTGAAGGGGACAATGGCTACACCTTC TRBJ1-2 . . 11 TRBV29-1
CASSQGGRQGEQYF TGTGCCAGCAGCCAAGGCGGGAGACAAGGCGAGCAGTACTTC TRBJ2-7 . TRBD2 14 TRBV3-1/TRBV3-2
CASSSGMSGIQYF TGTGCCAGCAGCTCGGGAATGTCTGGCATTCAGTACTTC TRBJ2-4 . . 13 TRBV6-5
CASSQGLAGNEQFF TGCGCCAGCAGCCAAGGGCTAGCGGGAAATGAGCAGTTCTTC TRBJ2-1 . TRBD2 14 TRBV4-3
CASNLGGGYGANVLTF TGTGCCAGTAATTTAGGGGGCGGATATGGGGCCAACGTCCTGACTTTC TRBJ2-6 . TRBD1 16 TRBV19